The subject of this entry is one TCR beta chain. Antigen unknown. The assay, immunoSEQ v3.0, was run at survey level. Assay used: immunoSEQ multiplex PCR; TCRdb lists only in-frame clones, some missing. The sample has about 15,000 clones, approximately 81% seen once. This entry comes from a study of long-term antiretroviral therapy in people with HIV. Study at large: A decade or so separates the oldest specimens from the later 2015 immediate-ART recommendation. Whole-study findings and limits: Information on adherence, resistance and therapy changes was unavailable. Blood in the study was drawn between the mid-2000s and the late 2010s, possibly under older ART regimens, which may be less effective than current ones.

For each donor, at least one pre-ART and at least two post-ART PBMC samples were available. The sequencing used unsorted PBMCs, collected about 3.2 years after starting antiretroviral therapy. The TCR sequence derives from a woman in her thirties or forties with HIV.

CDR3 DNA: TGTGCCAGCTCACCATTCAGGGGAGGGGCTGAAGCTTTCTTT. It is translated as CASSPFRGGAEAFF. The rearrangement joins TRBV18 to TRBJ1-1, with D perhaps matching TRBD1 (6 bases). V was pared by 2 bases and J by 6 bases, with 13 bases between. This CDR3 comprises 14 residues. Germline-derived CDR1 and CDR2 are KGHSH and LQKENI.